Below are 28 T cell receptor beta chains sequenced from a single sample in a study of graft-versus-host responses after intestinal transplantation. Their target antigens are unknown. TCRdb's table, derived via immunoSEQ multiplex PCR, lists solely in-frame clones and lacks some. Among about 83,000 clones listed, around nine tenths were seen once. Sample: unstimulated CD4+ T cells sorted from spleen or lymph node cells, taken before intestinal transplant. The receptors were gathered from a human donor who received an intestinal transplant.

This clone showed up just once. V usage is TRBV4-2 and J usage is TRBJ2-1; TRBD1 aligns across 9 bases. CDR3 length: 16 amino acids. V gave up 1 base and J gave up 6 bases; unmatched junction bases: 7. Germline CDR1 LGHNA, CDR2 YNFKEQ. CDR3 amino acids: CASSQGRDRVGNEQFF. The CDR3 region has the DNA TGTGCCAGCAGCCAAGGGAGGGACAGGGTGGGCAATGAGCAGTTCTTC.

There are a few counts of this clone. V and J are TRBV5-4 and TRBJ1-3; 7 nucleotides align to TRBD1. CDR1 SGHNT and CDR2 YYREEE come from the germline V gene (reference sequence). The CDR3 length is 15 residues. V lost 4 bases and J lost 2; bases outside the gene matches: 6. The CDR3 sequence is CASSVGGTAGNTIYF. CDR3 DNA: TGTGCCAGCAGCGTGGGGGGGACAGCTGGAAACACCATATATTTT.

This chain links TRBV19 with TRBJ2-7, with 7 bases fitting TRBD1. This CDR3 region has 17 residues. V lost 5 bases and J lost 2; bases outside the gene matches: 15. Germline-derived CDR1 and CDR2 are LNHDA and SQIVND (reference sequence). The chain's CDR3 is CASSLGSRGFSTYEQYF. The CDR3 DNA reads as TGTGCCAGTAGTCTTGGGAGCAGGGGGTTTTCAACCTACGAGCAGTACTTC.

A note on this clone: The same CDR3 arises from other DNA sequences in this sample as well. The rearrangement joins TRBV7-2 to TRBJ2-7; D is perhaps TRBD1 (5 bases). Germline values: CDR1 SGHTA, CDR2 FQGNSA. Trimming pared 1 base from V and 4 bases from J, leaving 8 bases between. This CDR3 spans 13 amino acids. In DNA, the CDR3 is TGTGCCAGCAGCTTAGTTGGGGCGTACGAGCAGTACTTC. This codes for CASSLVGAYEQYF.

The gene calls are TRBV6-5 and TRBJ1-2, with 7 positions matching TRBD1. The germline V gene has CDR1 MNHEY and CDR2 SVGAGI. This CDR3 spans 12 amino acids. V gave up 5 bases and J gave up 8 bases; unmatched junction bases: 5. The CDR3 DNA is TGTGCCAGCAGTCAGACAGGGCGCGGCTACACCTTC. It is translated as CASSQTGRGYTF.

The chain links TRBV1 to TRBJ2-4; the D segment call TRBD2 is taken from the table without a DNA check. TRBV1 has pseudogene status. The length of the CDR3 is 18 residues. The CDR3 protein is CTSSQDHTGGAAKNIQYF. The CDR3, as DNA: TGCACCAGCAGCCAAGATCATACGGGGGGGGCGGCCAAAAACATTCAGTACTTC.

The chain recombines TRBV28 with TRBJ1-2; D not resolved. From germline, CDR1 is MDHEN and CDR2 SYDVKM. Between the trimmed V and J ends, which lost 6 bases and 4 bases, there was a span of 15 bases. The length of the CDR3 is 14 residues. Here the CDR3 DNA reads TGTGCCAGCAGCCCGGCCGGACTGGCCTATGGCTACACCTTC. As protein: CASSPAGLAYGYTF.

The chain joins TRBV7-2 to TRBJ1-3; the D gene is possibly TRBD1 (5 bases). CDR1 is SGHTA, CDR2 FQGNSA, per germline. The V and J ends lost 1 base and 3 bases respectively, with 13 bases between them. The CDR3 runs to 16 residues. The CDR3 loop is CASSLVSQGYGNTIYF. CDR3 coding DNA: TGTGCCAGCAGCTTAGTATCCCAGGGTTATGGAAACACCATATATTTT.

DNA of the CDR3: TGTGCCAGCAGCGTCGGAGGGGCAGGGAGTAGCACAGATACGCAGTATTTT. It specifies CASSVGGAGSSTDTQYF. The V and J genes are TRBV9 and TRBJ2-3; maybe TRBD2 (6 bases). The germline V and J ends were trimmed by 2 bases and 0 bases, with 16 bases remaining between them. The CDR3 runs to 17 residues. Germline lookup yields CDR1 SGDLS and CDR2 YYNGEE.

J is TRBJ2-7 and V is TRBV6-5; 8 bases agree with TRBD1. This CDR3 has 14 amino acids. The ends lost 2 bases at V and 6 bases at J; junction bases unmatched: 6. Germline assignment: CDR1 MNHEY and CDR2 SVGAGI. This CDR3 is CASSYPQDRAEQYF. For the CDR3, the DNA is TGTGCCAGCAGTTACCCCCAGGACAGGGCCGAGCAGTACTTC.

In DNA form, the CDR3 reads TGTGCCACCCGCGGGACTCTTTACAATGAGCAGTTCTTC. Translating gives CATRGTLYNEQFF. The chain couples TRBV15 to TRBJ2-1; D is perhaps TRBD2 (6 bases). V was cut by 8 bases and J by 4 bases, with 12 bases left in between. This CDR3 region has 13 residues. CDR1 LNHNV and CDR2 YYDKDF come from the germline V gene (reference sequence).

V is TRBV2 and J is TRBJ2-1; 11 bases match TRBD2. The V gene's germline CDR1 is SNHLY and CDR2 FYNNEI. The CDR3 extends over 15 amino acids. Trimming at V came to 5 bases and at J to 5 bases, leaving 5 bases not matched to a gene. In DNA, the CDR3 is TGTGCCAGCAGTCCCCTAGCGGGAGGTCACAATGAGCAGTTCTTC. Residues: CASSPLAGGHNEQFF.

The genes are TRBV7-9 and TRBJ1-5, with 11 bases lining up with TRBD1. Germline V gene data show CDR1 as SEHNR and CDR2 as FQNEAQ (reference sequence). The CDR3 spans 14 residues. The V gene end was trimmed by 4 bases and the J gene end by 6 bases; junction bases not matched to a gene: 2. The CDR3 reads CASSSGTGGQPQHF. CDR3 DNA sequence: TGTGCCAGCAGCTCCGGGACAGGGGGTCAGCCCCAGCATTTT.

V and J are TRBV29-1 and TRBJ1-1, with 7 bases identical to TRBD1. The CDR3 sequence is 11 residues long. CDR1 is SQVTM and CDR2 is ANQGSEA in the germline V gene. V dropped 4 bases and J dropped 7; count of bases not matched to a gene: 3. The CDR3 DNA reads TGCAGCGTTGGGGGACAGAGTGAAGCTTTCTTT. Translation: CSVGGQSEAFF.

The chain uses TRBV2 and TRBJ2-1; 11 nucleotides line up with TRBD1. V shed 6 bases and J 0 bases; nucleotides not matched to a gene: 4. The CDR3 has 16 residues. Germline values: CDR1 SNHLY, CDR2 FYNNEI. The CDR3: CASRRDRGFSYNEQFF. The CDR3, as DNA: TGTGCCAGCAGAAGGGACAGGGGGTTCTCCTACAATGAGCAGTTCTTC.

The rearrangement links TRBV5-1 to TRBJ2-1; a weak D match, TRBD2 (6 bases). CDR3 length: 15 residues. Trimming pared 4 bases from V and 8 bases from J, leaving 19 bases between. Per the germline V gene, CDR1 is SGHRS and CDR2 is YFSETQ. CDR3 residues: CASSESGLVEDEQFF. For the CDR3, the DNA is TGCGCCAGCAGCGAATCGGGACTGGTCGAGGATGAGCAGTTCTTC.

J is TRBJ2-2 and V is TRBV2; TRBD1 matches at 8 bases. The CDR3 spans 15 residues. Germline V gene data show CDR1 as SNHLY and CDR2 as FYNNEI. V was clipped by 4 bases and J by 2 bases; unmatched bases: 3. As DNA, the CDR3 is TGTGCCAGCAGTGGGACAGGGCTTAACACCGGGGAGCTGTTTTTT. Its translation: CASSGTGLNTGELFF.

CDR3 region: CASSQRETSRGNTIYF. The CDR3 DNA reads TGTGCCAGCTCACAAAGGGAGACCTCGAGAGGAAACACCATATATTTT. This rearrangement joins TRBV18 to TRBJ1-3, with unresolved D. Trimming stripped 4 bases from V and 4 bases from J, with 17 bases between. The length of the CDR3 is 16 residues. Germline lookup yields CDR1 KGHSH and CDR2 LQKENI. The full variable domain, with the rest looked up from reference TRBV18 and TRBJ1-3, is NAGVMQNPRHLVRRRGQEARLRCSPMKGHSHVYWYRQLPEEGLKFMVYLQKENIIDESGMPKERFSAEFPKEGPSILRIQQVVRGDSAAYFCASSQRETSRGNTIYFGEGSWLTVV.

In its sample, this clone was seen a few times. V and J are TRBV5-1 and TRBJ1-1; TRBD1 agrees at 7 bases. V dropped 5 bases and J dropped 8; count of bases not matched to a gene: 6. This CDR3 comprises 12 residues. CDR1 is SGHRS and CDR2 is YFSETQ in the germline V gene. CDR3 loop: CASSTGEREAFF. In nucleotides, the CDR3 is TGCGCCAGCAGTACAGGGGAGAGAGAAGCTTTCTTT.

Only one count was recorded for this clone. The rearrangement joins TRBV11-1 to TRBJ1-1; D is unresolved. This CDR3 has 13 amino acids. V was pared by 6 bases and J by 0 bases, with 8 bases between. Germline V gives CDR1 SGHAT, CDR2 FQDESV (reference sequence). As DNA, the CDR3 is TGTGCCAGCAGACAACAGATGAACACTGAAGCTTTCTTT. Translation gives CASRQQMNTEAFF.

This chain joins TRBV5-1 and TRBJ2-3, with 11 positions matching TRBD1. The junction had 4 bases not matched to a gene; V was cut back by 0 bases and J by 4 bases. The CDR3 is 16 residues long. In germline, CDR1 is SGHRS, CDR2 YFSETQ. The CDR3 loop reads CASSLALGQGADTQYF. For the CDR3, the DNA is TGCGCCAGCAGCTTGGCCTTGGGACAGGGGGCAGATACGCAGTATTTT.

This chain connects TRBV4-2 to TRBJ2-7; no definite D call. The CDR3 covers 15 residues. Germline loops: CDR1 LGHNA, CDR2 YNFKEQ. Trimming shortened V by 0 bases and J by 2 bases, and 11 bases separated the two germline ends. CDR3 amino acids: CASSQDLNSPYEQYF. For the CDR3, the DNA is TGTGCCAGCAGCCAAGATTTAAACAGCCCCTACGAGCAGTACTTC.

This sequence joins TRBV5-6 and TRBJ1-3; 8 bases fit TRBD1. J was trimmed by 3 bases and V by 0 bases; bases with no gene match: 5. Germline loops: CDR1 SGHDT, CDR2 YYEEEE. The CDR3 covers 16 residues. CDR3 in DNA: TGTGCCAGCAGCTTGGACAGGGGGATGGGTGGAAACACCATATATTTT. Translating gives CASSLDRGMGGNTIYF.

This rearrangement joins TRBV7-8 to TRBJ1-2; D possibly corresponds to TRBD1 (6 bases). Germline CDR1 reads SGHVS; CDR2 reads FQNEAQ. This CDR3 has 15 amino acids. The V gene lost 0 bases and the J gene lost 1 base, with 9 bases spanning the gap. The CDR3 here is CASSLATGNNYGYTF. The CDR3 region has the DNA TGTGCCAGCAGCTTAGCAACAGGGAATAACTATGGCTACACCTTC. The full variable domain, completed using reference TRBV7-8 and TRBJ1-2, is GAGVSQSPRYKVAKRGQDVALRCDPISGHVSLFWYQQALGQGPEFLTYFQNEAQLDKSGLPSDRFFAERPEGSVSTLKIQRTQQEDSAVYLCASSLATGNNYGYTFGSGTRLTVV.

The chain carries TRBV9 and TRBJ1-6; D is unclear. V shed 3 bases and J shed 0 bases, with 13 bases lying between them. The germline CDR1 and CDR2 sequences are SGDLS and YYNGEE. The CDR3 contains 17 residues. The CDR3 region has the DNA TGTGCCAGCAGCGGTGGAACGTACAGCTCCTATAATTCACCCCTCCACTTT. Its protein is CASSGGTYSSYNSPLHF.

Only one count was recorded for this clone. The sample contains more than one DNA sequence encoding this CDR3. This rearrangement joins TRBV28 to TRBJ2-7; D gene uncertain. The V gene's germline CDR1 is MDHEN and CDR2 SYDVKM. This CDR3 has 12 amino acids. The V gene lost 3 bases and the J gene lost 3 bases, with 6 bases spanning the gap. CDR3 in DNA: TGTGCCAGCAGTTTGCCGGGCTACGAGCAGTACTTC. Translation gives CASSLPGYEQYF. Full variable domain (remainder filled in from reference TRBV28 and TRBJ2-7): DVKVTQSSRYLVKRTGEKVFLECVQDMDHENMFWYRQDPGLGLRLIYFSYDVKMKEKGDIPEGYSVSREKKERFSLILESASTNQTSMYLCASSLPGYEQYFGPGTRLTVT.

The chain employs TRBV10-3 and TRBJ1-3; no reliable D call. The CDR3 is made up of 13 amino acids. From germline, CDR1 is ENHRY and CDR2 SYGVKD. Trimming took off 4 bases at V and 0 bases at J, with 4 bases between the two ends. CDR3 in amino acids: CAISGSSGNTIYF. The CDR3 coding sequence is TGTGCCATCAGTGGTAGCTCTGGAAACACCATATATTTT.

The chain has TRBV28 and TRBJ2-2, with 9 bases that match TRBD2. Trimming removed 5 bases from V and 6 bases from J; junction bases left unmatched: 4. Germline CDR1 is MDHEN and CDR2 is SYDVKM. The CDR3 runs 14 residues. The DNA of the CDR3 is TGTGCCAGCAGTACCGGGACTAGCCCCGGGGAGCTGTTTTTT. Translating gives CASSTGTSPGELFF.